The clone carrying this T cell receptor beta chain was picked up a small number of times. These data are taken from a study of blood T cell repertoires in COVID-19. About the research overall: The United States, Italy and Spain supplied acute and convalescent COVID-19 samples. PBMCs, B-cell-depleted T cells, or T cells were the source of the cDNA or gDNA that made up the material.

Germline lookup yields CDR1 LNHDA and CDR2 SQIVND (reference sequence). The CDR3 has 15 amino acids. V trimming: 4 bases; J trimming: 5 bases; junction bases outside the gene matches: 6. Source study methods: Amplification of reference gene primers was used by the study to estimate nucleated cell counts. Profiled with immunoSEQ multiplex PCR; TCRdb holds only in-frame clones, not every one. V and J calls and clone size are as listed in that table; D and trimming were resolved from the DNA. The profile shows tens of thousands of clones, about 87% of them singletons. The V gene is TRBV19, the J gene TRBJ1-4; the match to TRBD1 covers 8 bases. The clonotype was recovered from a woman of 80 years or more with acute or convalescent COVID-19. The specimen was peripheral blood. The CDR3 is CASSRTGTGNEKLFF. CDR3 sequence (DNA): TGTGCCAGTAGTAGGACCGGGACAGGAAATGAAAAACTGTTTTTT.